Listed below are T cell receptor beta chains from one sample, sequenced in a study of shared clonotypes between healthy human individuals. Sequenced by immunoSEQ multiplex PCR; TCRdb stores in-frame clones only, minus some. The table lists 550,000 to 850,000 clones, over 65% of them singletons. Sequenced: memory CD4+ T cells sorted from blood. The receptor set was obtained from a woman in her 30s in good health. Each CDR3 is given without its conserved first and last residue. Each record gives: V gene, J gene, CDR3 protein.

>TRBV19|TRBJ1-4
ASSMLGTATNEKLF
>TRBV30|TRBJ1-5
AWGRTEDSNQPQH
>TRBV29-1|TRBJ2-1
SVLGLAWEGNEQF
>TRBV5-1|TRBJ2-1
ASSVDRVSYNEQF
>TRBV4-1|TRBJ2-7
ASSQGGAWRTTGEQY
>TRBV6-6|TRBJ2-7
ASSQTGNSYEQY
>TRBV5-1|TRBJ1-4
ATHRQLLKLF
>TRBV7-8|TRBJ2-7
ASSLRSATYEQY
>TRBV11-2|TRBJ1-3
ASSLSTDRVAGNTIY
>TRBV28|TRBJ1-4
ASSRTTTGEKLF
>TRBV2|TRBJ1-1
ASSEGQLNTEAF
>TRBV19|TRBJ1-2
ASNRGTGGGYT
>TRBV7-9|TRBJ1-3
ASSLAGQENSGNTIY
>TRBV5-6|TRBJ1-1
ASSLSGTPKTEAF
>TRBV28|TRBJ1-1
ASSLPRGRGEAF
>TRBV6-5|TRBJ2-7
ATTRDFSSYEQY
>TRBV11-2|NA
ASSLGRTLSSYEQY
>TRBV5-6|TRBJ2-3
ASSFRTSGSTDTQY
>TRBV6-6|TRBJ2-5
ASSYGQGAETQY
>TRBV4-2|TRBJ2-3
ASSQGPPSTDTQY
>TRBV5-6|TRBJ2-4
ASTKLAGVAKNIQY
>TRBV27|TRBJ1-4
ASSFSVTEKLF
>TRBV2|TRBJ2-4
ATSAAGGNIQY
>TRBV29-1|TRBJ1-1
SAREGSTEAF
>TRBV19|TRBJ2-3
ASNFLDADTQY
>TRBV6-1|TRBJ2-7
ASSDEGGGPGYEQY
>TRBV6-6|TRBJ1-4
ASRPTGGGEKLF
>TRBV28|TRBJ1-4
ASSSMGWGEVEKLF
>TRBV10-2|TRBJ2-7
ASSESGNEQY
>TRBV25-1|TRBJ1-1
ASSMVGRGNTEAF
>TRBV18|TRBJ2-7
ASSPPLAGVAGAYEQY
>TRBV6-1|TRBJ1-5
ASSAPGQSNQPQH
>TRBV18|TRBJ1-5
ASSPRGLADLNQPQH
>TRBV29-1|TRBJ1-1
SAGSSGTEAF
>TRBV4-2|TRBJ2-7
ASSQVSPSGFSYEQY
>TRBV7-6|TRBJ2-7
ASSLPGAYEQY